A selection of T cell receptor beta chains follows, all from one sample in a study of T cells in Graves' hyperthyroidism and ophthalmopathy. TCRdb reprocessed the multiplex PCR reads via MiXCR and lists one record per CDR3 protein. The data hold hundreds of thousands of distinct CDR3 sequences, with 30% to 40% observed a single time. The sample comprised blood. These receptor sequences come from a woman aged 40 to 55 with Graves' hyperthyroidism. Both conserved end residues are part of each CDR3. A D gene is named only where the DNA matches it firmly. Rows give clone size only sometimes, using once, few, many, or a class for an expanded clone.

CDR3 length: 14
J gene: TRBJ1-1
V gene: TRBV5-1
D gene: -
clone size: -
CDR3 DNA: TGCGCCAGCAGCTTGCAGAAGATGAACACTGAAGCTTTCTTT
CDR3 protein: CASSLQKMNTEAFF

CDR3 length: 11
J gene: TRBJ2-6
V gene: TRBV29-1
D gene: -
clone size: -
CDR3 DNA: TGCAGCGTTGGAGGGGTCGACGTCCTGACTTTC
CDR3 protein: CSVGGVDVLTF

CDR3 length: 12
J gene: TRBJ1-1
V gene: TRBV7-2
D gene: -
clone size: many
CDR3 DNA: TGTGCCAGCAGCTCCGGTCGGCATGAAGCTTTCTTT
CDR3 protein: CASSSGRHEAFF

CDR3 length: 15
J gene: TRBJ2-5
V gene: TRBV5-1
D gene: -
clone size: -
CDR3 DNA: TGCGCCAGCAGCTTTCTCTCCCCGTCGCGGGAGACCCAGTACTTC
CDR3 protein: CASSFLSPSRETQYF

CDR3 length: 17
J gene: TRBJ1-5
V gene: TRBV10-3
D gene: TRBD1
clone size: few
CDR3 DNA: TGTGCCAGCAGTTATCCGACCCTTTGGGACAGTAATCAGCCCCAGCATTTT
CDR3 protein: CASSYPTLWDSNQPQHF

CDR3 length: 16
J gene: TRBJ2-1
V gene: TRBV6-5
D gene: -
clone size: -
CDR3 DNA: TGTGCCAGCAGTCACCGTCAGGCGCTGGAGATCGATGAGCAGTTCTTC
CDR3 protein: CASSHRQALEIDEQFF

CDR3 length: 16
J gene: TRBJ1-2
V gene: TRBV7-9
D gene: -
clone size: many
CDR3 DNA: TGTGCCAGCAGCTCGCCCTGGGGGACGGCGGGGAATGGCTACACCTTC
CDR3 protein: CASSSPWGTAGNGYTF

CDR3 length: 17
J gene: TRBJ2-7
V gene: TRBV11-2
D gene: -
clone size: few
CDR3 DNA: TGTGCCAGCAGCTTAGTTCATCCAAGTCTGAGGTCCTACGAGCAGTACTTC
CDR3 protein: CASSLVHPSLRSYEQYF

CDR3 length: 14
J gene: TRBJ2-7
V gene: TRBV12-5
D gene: -
clone size: few
CDR3 DNA: TGTGCTAGTGTCGGGGACCGTAAAATCTACGAGCAGTACTTC
CDR3 protein: CASVGDRKIYEQYF

CDR3 length: 12
J gene: TRBJ2-5
V gene: TRBV25-1
D gene: -
clone size: -
CDR3 DNA: TGTGCCAGCAGTGAACCGGGAGAGACCCAGTACTTC
CDR3 protein: CASSEPGETQYF

CDR3 length: 16
J gene: TRBJ2-7
V gene: TRBV10-3
D gene: -
clone size: many
CDR3 DNA: TGTGCCATCAGAGGAGGGAACCGTTCGAAAGACTACGAGCAGTACTTC
CDR3 protein: CAIRGGNRSKDYEQYF

CDR3 length: 14
J gene: TRBJ1-2
V gene: TRBV12-3/TRBV12-4
D gene: -
clone size: few
CDR3 DNA: TGTGCCAGCAGTTTTCAGGGCCCCGAGTATGGCTACACCTTC
CDR3 protein: CASSFQGPEYGYTF

CDR3 length: 13
J gene: TRBJ1-2
V gene: TRBV4-3
D gene: -
clone size: -
CDR3 DNA: TGCGCCAGCAGCCAAGACGCAGGGTCGCCCAACACCTTC
CDR3 protein: CASSQDAGSPNTF

CDR3 length: 13
J gene: TRBJ2-3
V gene: TRBV7-2
D gene: -
clone size: many
CDR3 DNA: TGTGCCAGCAGCTCCTACCTGGGGGATACGCAGTATTTT
CDR3 protein: CASSSYLGDTQYF

CDR3 length: 15
J gene: TRBJ2-2
V gene: TRBV19
D gene: TRBD1
clone size: once
CDR3 DNA: TGTGCCAGTAGCGCTGGGTTGGACAGGGACGGGGAGCTGTTTTTT
CDR3 protein: CASSAGLDRDGELFF

CDR3 length: 14
J gene: TRBJ2-7
V gene: TRBV28
D gene: TRBD1
clone size: -
CDR3 DNA: TGTGCCAGCAGAATTGGACAGGGGATCTACGAGCAGTACTTC
CDR3 protein: CASRIGQGIYEQYF

CDR3 length: 15
J gene: TRBJ2-7
V gene: TRBV19
D gene: -
clone size: many
CDR3 DNA: TGTGCCAGTAGTACCCGGACAGCCTCATCCTACGAGCAGTACTTC
CDR3 protein: CASSTRTASSYEQYF

CDR3 length: 13
J gene: TRBJ1-2
V gene: TRBV5-1
D gene: -
clone size: many
CDR3 DNA: TGCGCCAGCAGCTTGGTGGAGAACTATGGCTACACCTTC
CDR3 protein: CASSLVENYGYTF

CDR3 length: 13
J gene: TRBJ1-5
V gene: TRBV5-6
D gene: -
clone size: many
CDR3 DNA: TGTGCCAGCAGCCGGCGGTCAGGGCAGCCCCAGCATTTT
CDR3 protein: CASSRRSGQPQHF

CDR3 length: 14
J gene: TRBJ2-5
V gene: TRBV10-3
D gene: -
clone size: many
CDR3 DNA: TGTGCCATCAGTGAGCCCACCTCCGGCGAGACCCAGTACTTC
CDR3 protein: CAISEPTSGETQYF

CDR3 length: 12
J gene: TRBJ2-3
V gene: TRBV10-3
D gene: -
clone size: few
CDR3 DNA: TGTGCCAGCAGTCCATCTCAGGATACGCAGTATTTT
CDR3 protein: CASSPSQDTQYF

CDR3 length: 15
J gene: TRBJ2-5
V gene: TRBV12-3/TRBV12-4
D gene: -
clone size: once
CDR3 DNA: TGTGCCAGCAACCTTCCGTGGACAGCCCAAGAGACCCAGTACTTC
CDR3 protein: CASNLPWTAQETQYF

CDR3 length: 15
J gene: TRBJ2-7
V gene: TRBV29-1
D gene: -
clone size: -
CDR3 DNA: TGCAGCGCCAGCCAAGGCTTAGCGGTTACCTACGAGCAGTACTTC
CDR3 protein: CSASQGLAVTYEQYF

CDR3 length: 13
J gene: TRBJ1-2
V gene: TRBV4-3
D gene: -
clone size: few
CDR3 DNA: TGCGCCAGCAGCCAAGTCAAGAGGGATGGCTACACCTTC
CDR3 protein: CASSQVKRDGYTF

CDR3 length: 13
J gene: TRBJ2-1
V gene: TRBV29-1
D gene: TRBD1
clone size: -
CDR3 DNA: TGCAGCGTGGGTCCGGGACAGGGGTATGAGCAGTTCTTC
CDR3 protein: CSVGPGQGYEQFF

CDR3 length: 14
J gene: TRBJ2-7
V gene: TRBV27
D gene: TRBD1
clone size: -
CDR3 DNA: TGTGCCAGCAGTCAGGACAGGGGGGGCTACGAGCAGTACTTC
CDR3 protein: CASSQDRGGYEQYF

CDR3 length: 14
J gene: TRBJ1-4
V gene: TRBV12-3/TRBV12-4
D gene: TRBD1
clone size: few
CDR3 DNA: TGTGCCAGCAGCCGACAGGGGGGAAGGGAAAAACTGTTTTTT
CDR3 protein: CASSRQGGREKLFF

CDR3 length: 16
J gene: TRBJ1-3
V gene: TRBV7-9
D gene: TRBD1
clone size: -
CDR3 DNA: TGTGCCAGCACCACCGAGACAGGGCTTGGTGGAAACACCATATATTTT
CDR3 protein: CASTTETGLGGNTIYF

CDR3 length: 16
J gene: TRBJ1-4
V gene: TRBV2
D gene: -
clone size: -
CDR3 DNA: TGTGCCAGCAGTGAAGAGGCAGGGTTAATAAGGGAAAAACTGTTTTTT
CDR3 protein: CASSEEAGLIREKLFF

CDR3 length: 14
J gene: TRBJ1-6
V gene: TRBV27
D gene: -
clone size: once
CDR3 DNA: TGTGCCAGCAGTCCCACAGACAGAAATTCACCCCTCCACTTT
CDR3 protein: CASSPTDRNSPLHF

CDR3 length: 14
J gene: TRBJ2-7
V gene: TRBV15
D gene: -
clone size: many
CDR3 DNA: TGTGCCACCAGCAGAGGGGGGCAGTCCTACGAGCAGTACTTC
CDR3 protein: CATSRGGQSYEQYF

CDR3 length: 14
J gene: TRBJ2-7
V gene: TRBV11-2
D gene: -
clone size: many
CDR3 DNA: TGTGCCAGCAGCTACGACAGTCCCTCCTACGAGCAGTACTTC
CDR3 protein: CASSYDSPSYEQYF

CDR3 length: 11
J gene: TRBJ1-1
V gene: TRBV6-5
D gene: -
clone size: -
CDR3 DNA: TGTGCCAGCGTGCGGGGTGCTGAAGCTTTCTTT
CDR3 protein: CASVRGAEAFF

CDR3 length: 14
J gene: TRBJ2-5
V gene: TRBV10-3
D gene: TRBD1
clone size: -
CDR3 DNA: TGTGCCATCCGACAGGGTCAAGACGAAGAGACCCAGTACTTC
CDR3 protein: CAIRQGQDEETQYF

CDR3 length: 16
J gene: TRBJ2-6
V gene: TRBV5-4
D gene: -
clone size: -
CDR3 DNA: TGTGCCAGCAGCTTGCGGCAGGGGTCTGGGGCCAACGTCCTGACTTTC
CDR3 protein: CASSLRQGSGANVLTF

CDR3 length: 16
J gene: TRBJ2-7
V gene: TRBV7-9
D gene: -
clone size: many
CDR3 DNA: TGTGCCAGCAGCCCACGAGACAGCCACGTCTCCTACGAGCAGTACTTC
CDR3 protein: CASSPRDSHVSYEQYF

CDR3 length: 17
J gene: TRBJ2-5
V gene: TRBV2
D gene: -
clone size: -
CDR3 DNA: TGTGCCAGCAGTTACTCGAGGCGTCTTGCAGATCAAGAGACCCAGTACTTC
CDR3 protein: CASSYSRRLADQETQYF

CDR3 length: 15
J gene: TRBJ2-7
V gene: TRBV5-1
D gene: TRBD1
clone size: -
CDR3 DNA: TGCGCCAGCAGCTTTCATAGGACAGGTGAATGGGAGCAGTACTTC
CDR3 protein: CASSFHRTGEWEQYF

CDR3 length: 13
J gene: TRBJ2-7
V gene: TRBV27
D gene: -
clone size: -
CDR3 DNA: TGTGCCAGCAGTTCCTTTAATTCCTACGAGCAGTACTTC
CDR3 protein: CASSSFNSYEQYF

CDR3 length: 12
J gene: TRBJ2-1
V gene: TRBV15
D gene: -
clone size: -
CDR3 DNA: TGTGCCACCAGCACGACCGGGACTCTCAACTTCTTC
CDR3 protein: CATSTTGTLNFF

CDR3 length: 13
J gene: TRBJ2-3
V gene: TRBV24-1
D gene: -
clone size: -
CDR3 DNA: TGTGCCACCAGTGACCAAAGCACAGATACGCAGTATTTT
CDR3 protein: CATSDQSTDTQYF

CDR3 length: 13
J gene: TRBJ1-2
V gene: TRBV5-8
D gene: -
clone size: few
CDR3 DNA: TGTGCCAGCAGCTCCTTATCGAACTATGGCTACACCTTC
CDR3 protein: CASSSLSNYGYTF

CDR3 length: 16
J gene: TRBJ2-2
V gene: TRBV10-3
D gene: TRBD2
clone size: -
CDR3 DNA: TGTGCCAGCAGTAACGGACTAGCGGGGAACACCGGGGAGCTGTTTTTT
CDR3 protein: CASSNGLAGNTGELFF

CDR3 length: 18
J gene: TRBJ1-5
V gene: TRBV7-2
D gene: -
clone size: -
CDR3 DNA: TGTGCCAGCAGCTTAGGAGCGCGGGGCCACCCTAGCAATCAGCCCCAGCATTTT
CDR3 protein: CASSLGARGHPSNQPQHF

CDR3 length: 16
J gene: TRBJ1-1
V gene: TRBV27
D gene: -
clone size: -
CDR3 DNA: TGTGCCACCAAGTTTGGTGAGGCAGGCGGCGCGGGTGAAGCTTTCTTT
CDR3 protein: CATKFGEAGGAGEAFF

CDR3 length: 16
J gene: TRBJ2-7
V gene: TRBV11-2
D gene: -
clone size: -
CDR3 DNA: TGTGCCAGCAGCCTCGTCACTAGGGGTAGAGGCTACGAGCAGTACTTC
CDR3 protein: CASSLVTRGRGYEQYF